This T cell receptor beta chain appears in the sequencing data of a study of shared clonotypes between healthy human individuals. Study overall: There were three CD4 naive, three CD4 memory, two CD8 naive and one CD8 memory plates per donor.

The donors, all of them Caucasian adults, lived in Nashville, Tennessee. It was into CD45RA+ naive and CD45RA-negative memory subsets that the CD4+ cells were split. The CDR3 loop spans 14 amino acids. Sequencing used immunoSEQ multiplex PCR; TCRdb keeps in-frame clones, though not all of them. The sample lists about 2.4 million clones; around 90% were seen once. Sequencing used naive CD4+ T cells sorted from blood. As for subset: CD45RA+ positively selected. This TCR was sampled from a man aged 18 to 29 in good health. V usage is TRBV21-1 and J usage is TRBJ1-5; the tabulated D call, TRBD1, remains unverified against the DNA. TRBV21-1 is an annotated pseudogene. The chain's CDR3 is CASSKIDSYQPQHF. Written as DNA, the CDR3 is TGTGCCAGCAGCAAAATAGACAGTTATCAGCCCCAGCATTTT.